What follows is one TCR beta chain and its context. The CDR3 contains 13 residues. The germline V gene encodes CDR1 LGHDT and CDR2 YNNKEL (reference sequence). From the 5' RACE reads, TCRdb lists one entry per CDR3 protein and no DNA. The sample's table shows about 260,000 distinct CDR3 sequences. This entry belongs to a study of T cells expressing NK-cell markers. This chain joins TRBV3-1 and TRBJ2-7. The sequence was obtained from a woman aged 18-69 years in good health. Sequencing was performed on blood T cells: a sorted CD56 or NKG2C T cell subset, CD4+ or CD8+ T cells, or bulk PBMC T cells (not recorded which). CDR3 residues: CASSQDGTTEQYF.